The entry below describes one TCR beta chain. No antigen is known for it. TCRdb itself ran the multiplex PCR reads through MiXCR, one entry per CDR3 protein. Of 12,000 or so distinct CDR3 sequences listed, approximately 50% are singletons. The record originates from a study of breast tumors, draining lymph nodes, adjacent tissues. The study's findings and limits: Most tumor T cells seemingly derive from lymph node, then expand in tumor. Tumor repertoires ranked between lymph nodes and nontumor tissue in diversity, with V and J gene preferences.

Trimming at V came to 5 bases and at J to 3 bases, leaving 9 bases not matched to a gene. Germline V CDR1 and CDR2: LNHDA, SQIVND (reference sequence). The CDR3 loop spans 15 amino acids. The rearrangement links TRBV19 to TRBJ1-2; 7 bases are shared with TRBD1. This sequence was found in a female donor with breast cancer. Some clones in this sample may be carry-over from other donors' samples. What was sequenced was breast tumor tissue. The CDR3 reads CASSFGRQGDYGYTF. CDR3 DNA: TGTGCCAGTAGTTTTGGGAGACAGGGTGACTATGGCTACACCTTC.